This TCR beta chain originates from a study of neurological immune-mediated disorders. This clonotype was found many times. This CDR3 has 16 amino acids. The V gene lost 0 bases and the J gene lost 0 bases, with 14 bases spanning the gap. The germline CDR1 and CDR2 sequences are DFQATT and SNEGSKA (reference sequence). TCRdb independently ran MiXCR on the 5' RACE reads; one entry per CDR3 protein. The sample includes fewer than 45,000 distinct CDR3 sequences, less than 8.5% seen only once; the top ten take roughly 4.3%. The TCR sequence derives from a woman aged 40 to 50 in good health. The chain links TRBV20-1 to TRBJ1-1, with no clear D. The specimen was PBMCs. The CDR3: CSARDHRHLMNTEAFF. As DNA, the CDR3 is TGCAGTGCTAGAGATCATCGACACCTCATGAACACTGAAGCTTTCTTT.